The rows below give T cell receptor beta chains drawn from one sample of a study of Graves' ophthalmopathy and Graves' hyperthyroidism. Each CDR3 protein gets one entry after TCRdb re-called the multiplex PCR reads with MiXCR. The sample consists of 200,000 to 250,000 distinct CDR3 sequences, 45% of them appearing once. The sequencing sample was made of peripheral blood. These receptors were obtained from an adult man with Graves' ophthalmopathy. The CDR3 runs from the conserved cysteine through the conserved F or W. The order of the fields is CDR3 length, clone size, D gene, J gene, V gene, CDR3 protein, CDR3 DNA. A D gene is named only where the DNA matches it firmly. Size tells how often a clone was seen (once, few, many) or the class of an expanded clone, and some rows leave it out.

16	NA	NA	TRBJ2-6	TRBV2	CASSYRGGSGANVLTF	TGTGCCAGCAGTTACAGGGGAGGCTCTGGGGCCAACGTCCTGACTTTC
13	many	NA	TRBJ1-6	TRBV15	CATAPTPGSPLHF	TGTGCCACCGCTCCGACTCCCGGTTCACCCCTCCACTTT
14	few	NA	TRBJ2-7	TRBV5-5	CASSLASGRHEQYF	TGTGCCAGCAGCTTGGCCTCAGGGAGGCACGAGCAGTACTTC
15	few	TRBD1	TRBJ2-7	TRBV19	CASSIAGQGGDEQYF	TGTGCCAGTAGTATAGCCGGACAGGGGGGCGACGAGCAGTACTTC
14	NA	NA	TRBJ1-1	TRBV2	CASSEDRTNTEAFF	TGTGCCAGCAGTGAAGACCGGACGAACACTGAAGCTTTCTTT
15	NA	NA	TRBJ2-3	TRBV7-2	CASSPPWSIADTQYF	TGTGCCAGCAGCCCCCCATGGAGCATCGCAGATACGCAGTATTTT
14	NA	NA	TRBJ2-6	TRBV2	CASSDGTGANVLTF	TGTGCCAGCAGTGATGGGACAGGGGCCAACGTCCTGACTTTC
13	few	NA	TRBJ1-1	TRBV10-3	CAISPREDTEAFF	TGTGCCATCAGTCCCAGGGAGGACACTGAAGCTTTCTTT
13	few	NA	TRBJ2-2	TRBV7-9	CASSPGRDGELFF	TGTGCCAGCAGCCCCGGACGGGACGGGGAGCTGTTTTTT
16	NA	TRBD2	TRBJ2-5	TRBV7-7	CASSPGGSGLGETQYF	TGTGCTAGCAGCCCGGGTGGTAGCGGGCTTGGGGAGACCCAGTACTTC
13	NA	NA	TRBJ1-2	TRBV5-8	CASRLTPRDGYTF	TGTGCCAGCAGGTTAACCCCGCGGGACGGCTACACCTTC
17	many	TRBD1	TRBJ1-2	TRBV24-1	CATSEGQGAYLNYGYTF	TGTGCCACCAGTGAAGGACAGGGCGCTTACCTAAACTATGGCTACACCTTC
15	few	TRBD1	TRBJ1-1	TRBV5-1	CASSLGQGAGTEAFF	TGCGCCAGCAGCTTGGGACAGGGGGCAGGCACTGAAGCTTTCTTT
15	few	NA	TRBJ1-5	TRBV20-1	CSPERNGASNQPQHF	TGCAGTCCCGAAAGAAACGGGGCTAGCAATCAGCCCCAGCATTTT
12	many	NA	TRBJ2-7	TRBV29-1	CSVVRAGYEQYF	TGCAGCGTTGTAAGGGCCGGTTACGAGCAGTACTTC
13	few	NA	TRBJ1-2	TRBV2	CASSERLLYGYTF	TGTGCCAGCAGTGAAAGGTTACTCTATGGCTACACCTTC
14	NA	NA	TRBJ2-2	TRBV5-4	CASSWDANTGELFF	TGTGCCAGCAGCTGGGACGCAAACACCGGGGAGCTGTTTTTT
13	NA	NA	TRBJ2-5	TRBV18	CASSQGFQETQYF	TGTGCCAGCTCACAAGGGTTCCAAGAGACCCAGTACTTC
16	once	TRBD2	TRBJ2-7	TRBV7-9	CASSLKGLAGRYEQYF	TGTGCCAGCAGCTTAAAAGGTCTAGCGGGACGCTACGAGCAGTACTTC
13	NA	NA	TRBJ1-1	TRBV20-1	CSARDPNALAGFF	TGCAGTGCTAGAGATCCCAACGCCCTGGCAGGATTCTTT
13	NA	NA	TRBJ2-7	TRBV9	CASSAGNPYEQYF	TGTGCCAGCAGCGCGGGGAACCCCTACGAGCAGTACTTC
13	NA	NA	TRBJ2-5	TRBV3-1	CASSLGKEETQYF	TGTGCCAGCAGCCTCGGAAAGGAAGAGACCCAGTACTTC
13	NA	NA	TRBJ1-1	TRBV2	CASSDSPGTEAFF	TGTGCCAGCAGTGACAGTCCGGGCACTGAAGCTTTCTTT
14	NA	NA	TRBJ2-7	TRBV6-6	CASSYSPARYEQYF	TGTGCCAGCAGTTACTCGCCGGCCAGGTACGAGCAGTACTTC
14	NA	TRBD1	TRBJ1-2	TRBV7-8	CASSSTGGYYGYTF	TGTGCCAGCAGCTCCACAGGGGGTTACTATGGCTACACCTTC
13	few	TRBD1	TRBJ2-7	TRBV7-8	CASSRTGVHEQYF	TGTGCCAGCAGCCGGACAGGGGTGCACGAGCAGTACTTC
15	many	TRBD1	TRBJ2-6	TRBV24-1	CATRAGTAGANVLTF	TGTGCCACCAGAGCCGGGACAGCTGGGGCCAACGTCCTGACTTTC
13	NA	NA	TRBJ2-1	TRBV7-9	CASSLKAYNEQFF	TGTGCCAGCAGCTTAAAAGCTTACAATGAGCAGTTCTTC
12	NA	NA	TRBJ2-2	TRBV25-1	CASSEFAGELFF	TGTGCCAGCAGTGAATTCGCCGGGGAGCTGTTTTTT